Presented here are 24 T cell receptor beta chains from one specimen sequenced in a study of CD8+CD57+ T cells in acquired aplastic anemia. Template material for TCR beta VDJ and CDR3 profiling consisted of genomic DNA. TCRdb re-analysed the reads in MiXCR, keeping a single row per CDR3 protein. The sample carries about 240,000 distinct CDR3 sequences, roughly half recorded once. Selection for sequencing was limited to patients who had shown CD8+CD57+ cell expansion by flow cytometry. The material sequenced was sorted CD4+, CD8+, or CD8+CD57+ T cells (not recorded which) from PBMCs. The receptors were sampled from a human donor with aplastic anemia.

In this sample, this clonotype turned up a few times. This sequence joins TRBV20-1 and TRBJ2-7; TRBD1 matches 7 bases. The CDR3 has 15 amino acids. Trimming removed 6 bases from V and 0 bases from J; junction bases left unmatched: 11. Germline CDR1 reads DFQATT; CDR2 reads SNEGSKA (reference sequence). CDR3 protein: CSARQTGQTSYEQYF. The CDR3 nucleotides read TGCAGTGCCCGTCAAACGGGACAGACCTCCTACGAGCAGTACTTC.

This rearrangement joins TRBV10-3 to TRBJ2-6; a weak D match, TRBD1 (5 bases). Trimming took 3 bases from V and 0 from J, leaving 6 bases between them. The CDR3 has 15 residues. Germline V gives CDR1 ENHRY, CDR2 SYGVKD. Here the CDR3 reads CAISDQGSGANVLTF. In DNA, the CDR3 is TGTGCCATCAGTGATCAGGGCTCTGGGGCCAACGTCCTGACTTTC.

This clonotype was seen more than once but under ten times. The chain couples TRBV7-9 to TRBJ1-6; tentative D call: TRBD1 (6 bases). Germline V lookup: CDR1 SEHNR, CDR2 FQNEAQ (reference sequence). CDR3 length equals 16 residues. V was clipped by 0 bases and J by 5 bases, with 11 bases between them. The CDR3 sequence: CASSLATGLNNSPLHF. CDR3 DNA sequence: TGTGCCAGCAGCTTAGCTACAGGGTTGAATAATTCACCCCTCCACTTT.

The V gene is TRBV29-1, the J gene TRBJ2-7, with TRBD1 matching over 7 bases. This CDR3 contains 15 residues. V dropped 0 bases and J dropped 5; count of bases not matched to a gene: 10. Per germline, CDR1 SQVTM and CDR2 ANQGSEA. The CDR3 DNA sequence: TGCAGCGTTGAAGAAGGCAGGGGGAATCTCGACGAGCAGTACTTC. Its translation: CSVEEGRGNLDEQYF.

As concerns this clonotype: A junction boundary mismatches the germline segment, possibly from a read error. The chain joins TRBV29-1 to TRBJ2-1; TRBD1 aligns across 9 bases. Germline V lookup: CDR1 SQVTM, CDR2 ANQGSEA. The length of the CDR3 is 13 residues. As DNA, the CDR3 is TGTGCCTGGAGTCCGGGACAGGGAGATGAGCAGTTCTTC. It yields the protein CAWSPGQGDEQFF.

The chain is built from TRBV2 and TRBJ1-5, with a weak D call TRBD1 (5 bases). The V gene lost 6 bases and the J gene lost 3 bases, with 12 bases spanning the gap. Germline CDR1 reads SNHLY; CDR2 reads FYNNEI. This CDR3 comprises 14 residues. CDR3 sequence reads: CASRGTVTNQPQHF. The CDR3 nucleotides are TGTGCCAGCAGAGGGACCGTTACCAATCAGCCCCAGCATTTT.

The chain links TRBV7-9 to TRBJ2-7; D gene ambiguous. Germline CDR1 SEHNR, CDR2 FQNEAQ (reference sequence). The V end was cut by 5 bases, the J end by 7 bases, with 9 bases between. This CDR3 region has 11 residues. CDR3 nucleotide sequence: TGTGCCAGCAGCCCCGTTTTAGAGCAGTACTTC. It specifies CASSPVLEQYF.

This clonotype showed up just a few times. CDR3 DNA sequence: TGTGCCAGCAGTTTAAACCGGGGTTCCCATGATGGCTACACCTTC. Translated, it gives CASSLNRGSHDGYTF. The J gene is TRBJ1-2, the V gene TRBV27, with no clear D. The ends were cut back, 2 bases at V and 6 bases at J, with 16 bases in the middle. This CDR3 has 15 amino acids. Germline V CDR1 and CDR2: MNHEY, SMNVEV (reference sequence).

The chain couples TRBV9 to TRBJ1-5; possibly TRBD1 for D (5 bases). The ends were cut back, 2 bases at V and 0 bases at J, with 18 bases in the middle. The CDR3 sequence is 18 residues long. CDR1 and CDR2 from the germline V gene are SGDLS and YYNGEE. The CDR3 region is CASSVGGGGGYSNQPQHF. CDR3 in DNA: TGTGCCAGCAGCGTGGGCGGGGGGGGGGGTTATAGCAATCAGCCCCAGCATTTT.

This clonotype was observed at least ten times. V gene TRBV4-1 combines with J gene TRBJ2-3, with 9 bases lining up with TRBD2. This CDR3 is built from 16 residues. V lost 2 bases, J lost 2 bases, and 5 bases stayed unmatched. CDR1 and CDR2 (germline): MGHRA, YSYEKL. The chain's CDR3 is CASSQQGLATTDTQYF. CDR3 DNA: TGCGCCAGCAGCCAACAGGGACTAGCTACCACAGATACGCAGTATTTT.

This clonotype was seen repeatedly, ten times or more. This chain's CDR3 is CASSVLAGYEQYF. DNA of the CDR3: TGTGCCAGCAGTGTTCTAGCGGGATACGAGCAGTACTTC. The rearrangement links TRBV12-3 or TRBV12-4 to TRBJ2-7; the match to TRBD2 covers 9 bases. V shed 5 bases and J 4 bases; nucleotides not matched to a gene: 3. This CDR3 has 13 residues.

This clonotype has a count of ten or more. The V call is TRBV7-9, the J call TRBJ2-2; 12 bases line up with TRBD2. CDR1 and CDR2 (germline): SEHNR, FQNEAQ (reference sequence). V lost 5 bases, J lost 3 bases, and 10 bases stayed unmatched. The CDR3 contains 18 residues. The CDR3 region is CASSRTPGLAGDTGELFF. Written as DNA, the CDR3 is TGTGCCAGCAGCCGTACCCCGGGACTAGCGGGTGACACCGGGGAGCTGTTTTTT.

The chain links TRBV4-2 to TRBJ2-5, with TRBD2 as a possible D gene (5 bases). Germline values: CDR1 LGHNA, CDR2 YNFKEQ. CDR3 size: 18 residues. V lost 2 bases and J lost 1, with 20 bases in between. The CDR3 reads CASSQPLGSLERQETQYF. The CDR3 DNA is TGTGCCAGCAGCCAACCACTAGGGAGTTTGGAGCGCCAAGAGACCCAGTACTTC.

The chain couples TRBV6-6 to TRBJ2-1, with 16 bases that match TRBD2. The junction had 2 bases not matched to a gene; V was cut back by 3 bases and J by 9 bases. The CDR3 contains 15 residues. CDR1 is MNHNY, CDR2 SVGAGI, per germline (reference sequence). CDR3: CASSYGTSGRAEQFF. DNA for the CDR3: TGTGCCAGCAGTTATGGGACTAGCGGGAGGGCTGAGCAGTTCTTC.

This chain joins TRBV7-9 and TRBJ1-1; D gene ambiguous. Trimming took off 4 bases at V and 0 bases at J, with 6 bases between the two ends. This CDR3 spans 13 amino acids. From germline, CDR1 is SEHNR and CDR2 FQNEAQ (reference sequence). The DNA for the CDR3 is TGTGCCAGCAGCTATCAATTGAACACTGAAGCTTTCTTT. Its translation is CASSYQLNTEAFF.

The chain uses TRBV27 and TRBJ2-1; TRBD2 might be the D (6 bases). This CDR3 region has 14 residues. Germline loops: CDR1 MNHEY, CDR2 SMNVEV (reference sequence). Trimming took 6 bases from V and 8 from J, leaving 17 bases between them. The CDR3: CASRPGLPNDEQFF. The CDR3 DNA reads TGTGCCAGCAGACCGGGACTCCCCAACGATGAGCAGTTCTTC.

The chain employs TRBV20-1 and TRBJ2-5, with TRBD1 identical over 11 bases. The CDR3 runs 13 residues. V dropped 4 bases and J dropped 4; count of bases not matched to a gene: 2. CDR1 is DFQATT and CDR2 is SNEGSKA in the germline V gene (reference sequence). The CDR3, as DNA: TGCAGTGCTACGGACAGGGGGCTAGAGACCCAGTACTTC. It translates to CSATDRGLETQYF.

The table lists this clonotype with many counts. This sequence joins TRBV6-5 and TRBJ2-3; 9 positions match TRBD2. Germline loops: CDR1 MNHEY, CDR2 SVGAGI. The trim removed 5 bases at V and 2 bases at J, leaving 8 bases unmatched. CDR3 size: 16 residues. The CDR3 is CASSPLAGSATDTQYF. DNA for the CDR3: TGTGCCAGCAGTCCGCTAGCGGGATCAGCCACAGATACGCAGTATTTT.

This clonotype was seen many times. The chain has TRBV14 and TRBJ2-7; 10 bases match TRBD1. The CDR3 has 15 amino acids. Germline V gene lookup returns CDR1 SGHDN and CDR2 FVKESK. V trimming: 6 bases; J trimming: 6 bases; junction bases outside the gene matches: 11. The CDR3 loop reads CASRPTGGQDREQYF. As DNA, the CDR3 is TGTGCCAGCAGACCGACAGGGGGCCAGGATCGCGAGCAGTACTTC.

Concerning this clonotype: Relative to the germline gene, one junction end is altered; a read error may explain this. The rearrangement links TRBV25-1 to TRBJ1-2, with D perhaps matching TRBD1 (6 bases). The CDR3 consists of 14 residues. Germline CDR1 MGHDK, CDR2 SYGVNS. The CDR3 DNA sequence: TGTGCCAGCAGTGCTATACAGGGACTCTATAGCTACACCTTC. It specifies CASSAIQGLYSYTF.

This clonotype occurred many times. The V call is TRBV19, the J call TRBJ2-1; D could derive from TRBD1 or TRBD2 (5 bases each). Germline CDR1 and CDR2: LNHDA and SQIVND (reference sequence). Deletions cut 1 base from V and 6 bases from J, with 10 bases between. There are 14 residues in the CDR3. The CDR3 bases are TGTGCCAGTAGTATAGTTCCAGGGACCAATGAGCAGTTCTTC. Its protein product is CASSIVPGTNEQFF.

The chain is built from TRBV24-1 and TRBJ2-1; 10 nucleotides agree with TRBD2. The CDR3 has 13 amino acids. Germline CDR1 is KGHDR and CDR2 is SFDVKD. After removal of 10 bases from V and 10 bases from J, the junction contained 9 bases not matched to a gene. The CDR3 sequence is CATETGTSEEQFF. The CDR3 DNA sequence: TGTGCCACAGAGACCGGGACTAGCGAGGAGCAGTTCTTC.

The J gene is TRBJ1-2, the V gene TRBV10-3; no reliable D call. The V gene lost 0 bases and the J gene lost 7 bases, with 0 bases spanning the gap. Germline V gene lookup returns CDR1 ENHRY and CDR2 SYGVKD. The CDR3 is 10 residues long. CDR3 sequence: CAISESGYTF. The CDR3 DNA is TGTGCCATCAGTGAGTCTGGCTACACCTTC.

This clonotype was detected many times. This chain uses TRBV15 with TRBJ1-1, with a weak D call TRBD1 (6 bases). This CDR3 has 15 residues. Germline CDR1 and CDR2: LNHNV and YYDKDF (reference sequence). Trimming shortened V by 2 bases and J by 0 bases, and 10 bases separated the two germline ends. This chain's CDR3 is CATSRWTAVNTEAFF. The DNA for the CDR3 is TGTGCCACCAGCAGATGGACAGCCGTGAACACTGAAGCTTTCTTT. The whole variable domain, filled in from reference TRBV15 and TRBJ1-1, reads DAMVIQNPRYQVTQFGKPVTLSCSQTLNHNVMYWYQQKSSQAPKLLFHYYDKDFNNEADTPDNFQSRRPNTSFCFLDIRSPGLGDTAMYLCATSRWTAVNTEAFFGQGTRLTVV.